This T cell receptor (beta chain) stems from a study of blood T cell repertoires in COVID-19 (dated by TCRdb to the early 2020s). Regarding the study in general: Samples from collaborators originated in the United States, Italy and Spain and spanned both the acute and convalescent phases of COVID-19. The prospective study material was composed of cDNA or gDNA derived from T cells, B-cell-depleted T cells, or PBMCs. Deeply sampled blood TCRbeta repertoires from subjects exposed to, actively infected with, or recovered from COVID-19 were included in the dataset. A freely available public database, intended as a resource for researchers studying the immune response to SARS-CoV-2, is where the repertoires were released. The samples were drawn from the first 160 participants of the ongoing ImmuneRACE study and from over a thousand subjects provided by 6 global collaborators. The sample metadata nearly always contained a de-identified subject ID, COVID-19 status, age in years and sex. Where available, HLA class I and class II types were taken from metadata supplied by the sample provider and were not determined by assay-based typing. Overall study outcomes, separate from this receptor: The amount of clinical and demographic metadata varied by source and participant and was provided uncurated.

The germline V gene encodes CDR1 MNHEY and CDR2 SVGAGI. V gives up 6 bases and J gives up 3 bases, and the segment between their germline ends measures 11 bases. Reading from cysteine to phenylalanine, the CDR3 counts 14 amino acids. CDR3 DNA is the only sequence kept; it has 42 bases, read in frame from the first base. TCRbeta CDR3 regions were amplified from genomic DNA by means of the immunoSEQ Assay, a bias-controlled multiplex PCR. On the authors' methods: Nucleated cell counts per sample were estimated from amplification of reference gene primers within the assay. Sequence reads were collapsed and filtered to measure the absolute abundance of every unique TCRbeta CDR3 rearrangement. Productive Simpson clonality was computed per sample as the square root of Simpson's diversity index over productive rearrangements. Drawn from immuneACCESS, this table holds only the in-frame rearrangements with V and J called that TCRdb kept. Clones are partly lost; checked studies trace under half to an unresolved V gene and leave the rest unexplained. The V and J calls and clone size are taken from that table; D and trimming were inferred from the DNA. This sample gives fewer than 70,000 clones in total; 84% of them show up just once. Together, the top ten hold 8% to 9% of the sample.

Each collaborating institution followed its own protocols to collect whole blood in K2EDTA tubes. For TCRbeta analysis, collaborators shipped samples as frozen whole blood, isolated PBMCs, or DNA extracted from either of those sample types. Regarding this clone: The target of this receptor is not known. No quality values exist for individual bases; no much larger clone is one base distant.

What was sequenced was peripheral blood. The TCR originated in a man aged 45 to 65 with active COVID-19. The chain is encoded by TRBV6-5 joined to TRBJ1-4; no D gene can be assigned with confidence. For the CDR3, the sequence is CASRRSSPNEKLFF. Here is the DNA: TGTGCCAGCAGGAGAAGCTCCCCTAATGAAAAACTGTTTTTT.